What follows are 26 T cell receptor beta chains derived from one specimen sequenced in a study of blood T cells in healthy people across ages. The second PCR ran about 6 to 11 cycles with a sample-barcoded 5' primer and J-beta primers. TCRdb passed the 5' RACE reads through MiXCR, listing each CDR3 protein once. The table has 600,000 to 1,000,000 distinct CDR3 sequences, roughly 50% seen once. Material: blood. Source of these receptors: a man under 40 in good health.

A few counts support this clonotype. The chain combines TRBV7-2 with TRBJ2-1; 11 positions agree with TRBD1. Germline V gives CDR1 SGHTA, CDR2 FQGNSA. The J segment lost 9 bases and the V segment lost 5 bases, leaving 9 bases of the junction unmatched. The CDR3 sequence is 15 residues long. The CDR3, as DNA: TGTGCCAGCAGCCGTGACAGGGGACAGGGGGGTGAGCAGTTCTTC. It translates to CASSRDRGQGGEQFF.

CDR3 sequence: CASSLPAGGTDTQYF. CDR3 sequence (DNA): TGTGCCAGCAGCCTCCCCGCGGGAGGCACAGATACGCAGTATTTT. The chain recombines TRBV7-9 with TRBJ2-3, with 7 bases aligning to TRBD2. V gave up 5 bases and J gave up 1 base; unmatched junction bases: 6. CDR3 length equals 15 residues. Looked up from germline, CDR1 is SEHNR and CDR2 is FQNEAQ (reference sequence). The complete variable domain, with remaining parts taken from reference TRBV7-9 and TRBJ2-3, reads DTGVSQNPRHKITKRGQNVTFRCDPISEHNRLYWYRQTLGQGPEFLTYFQNEAQLEKSRLLSDRFSAERPKGSFSTLEIQRTEQGDSAMYLCASSLPAGGTDTQYFGPGTRLTVL.

V and J are TRBV7-9 and TRBJ2-7; TRBD1 might be the D (6 bases). The DNA end is more similar to TRBJ2-1, so the J call may be wrong. The CDR3 sequence is 12 residues long. Germline assignment: CDR1 SEHNR and CDR2 FQNEAQ (reference sequence). The CDR3 DNA follows: TGTGCCAGCAGCTCAGGGGCACCCGAGCAGTTCTTC. It yields the protein CASSSGAPEQFF.

CDR3 residues: CASSQSGRWGEQYF. Written as DNA, the CDR3 is TGCGCCAGCAGCCAAAGCGGCCGGTGGGGCGAGCAGTACTTC. This chain connects TRBV4-1 to TRBJ2-5; D may be TRBD2 (5 bases). The J call may be mistaken, given a closer DNA end match to TRBJ2-7. Per the germline V gene, CDR1 is MGHRA and CDR2 is YSYEKL. The CDR3 spans 14 residues.

This clonotype was found a few times. The chain is built from TRBV12-3 or TRBV12-4 and TRBJ1-1; 7 bases are shared with TRBD1. With 3 bases clipped from V and 11 bases from J, the junction kept 6 bases outside the gene matches. The CDR3 loop spans 12 amino acids. CDR3: CASSFNRGRAFF. The CDR3 DNA reads as TGTGCCAGCAGTTTCAACAGGGGTCGGGCTTTCTTT.

This clonotype turned up a few times. V and J are TRBV5-1 and TRBJ2-1, with 10 bases fitting TRBD2. The J call is in doubt because the DNA end fits TRBJ2-7 better. The germline gives CDR1 SGHRS, CDR2 YFSETQ. The CDR3 has 15 amino acids. The CDR3 sequence: CASSRTSGYYNEQYF. For the CDR3, the DNA is TGCGCCAGCAGCAGGACTAGCGGCTACTACAATGAGCAGTACTTC.

The chain carries TRBV7-2 and TRBJ1-1; D gene ambiguous. V was trimmed by 1 base and J by 0 bases, leaving 9 bases between them. This CDR3 is built from 15 residues. Looked up from germline, CDR1 is SGHTA and CDR2 is FQGNSA. The chain's CDR3 is CASSLDPPLNTEAFF. The CDR3 region has the DNA TGTGCCAGCAGCTTAGATCCGCCATTGAACACTGAAGCTTTCTTT.

This chain connects TRBV20-1 to TRBJ2-1; tentatively, D is TRBD2 (5 bases). Germline values: CDR1 DFQATT, CDR2 SNEGSKA (reference sequence). Trimming cost V 5 bases and J 4 bases, with 15 bases left between them. This CDR3 has 14 residues. DNA for the CDR3: TGCAGTGCTGCCCCGATAGCGCTGTACAATGAGCAGTTCTTC. Protein product: CSAAPIALYNEQFF.

The chain employs TRBV27 and TRBJ2-7; no reliable D call. The CDR3 runs 13 residues. The germline gives CDR1 MNHEY, CDR2 SMNVEV (reference sequence). V was cut by 5 bases and J by 9 bases, with 17 bases left in between. DNA for the CDR3: TGTGCCAGCAGTCCGCCATTCTGGGCGGTGCAGTACTTC. Protein product: CASSPPFWAVQYF.

This sequence joins TRBV25-1 and TRBJ2-4, with TRBD2 as a possible D gene (5 bases). TRBJ2-7 matches the DNA end more closely, so the J call is doubtful. Germline V gene sequence: CDR1 MGHDK, CDR2 SYGVNS. The CDR3 extends over 18 amino acids. The CDR3 here is CASSEYFVAERSTYEQYF. Here the CDR3 DNA reads TGTGCCAGCAGTGAATATTTCGTTGCGGAGCGGTCGACCTACGAGCAGTACTTC.

J is TRBJ2-2 and V is TRBV4-2, with 11 bases lining up with TRBD2. V lost 3 bases and J lost 6; bases outside the gene matches: 9. Germline V gene sequence: CDR1 LGHNA, CDR2 YNFKEQ. The CDR3 is 17 residues long. The CDR3 DNA is TGTGCCAGCAGCCAGGCTACTAGCGGGAGTTACTCCGGGGAGCTGTTTTTT. Translated, it gives CASSQATSGSYSGELFF.

This clonotype has more than one count but fewer than ten. The chain combines TRBV7-8 with TRBJ2-1; the D gene could be TRBD1 or TRBD2 (6 bases each). CDR1 and CDR2 (germline): SGHVS, FQNEAQ. The CDR3 length is 17 residues. V shed 5 bases and J shed 6 bases, with 23 bases lying between them. This CDR3 reads CASSQPLTQGGSNEQFF. The CDR3 DNA reads TGTGCCAGCAGCCAACCACTAACACAAGGGGGGAGCAATGAGCAGTTCTTC.

CDR3 loop: CAGGIAGANEQYF. The CDR3 DNA follows: TGTGCCGGGGGTATTGCGGGGGCCAACGAGCAGTACTTC. This chain joins TRBV11-2 and TRBJ2-4; possibly TRBD2 for D (7 bases). Judging by the DNA end, TRBJ2-7 fits better; the J call may be wrong. Germline loops: CDR1 SGHAT, CDR2 FQNNGV. The CDR3 length is 13 residues.

The chain is built from TRBV6-2 or TRBV6-3 and TRBJ2-1, with D perhaps given as TRBD1 or TRBD2 (5 bases each). With 6 bases removed from V and 0 bases from J, the gap between germline ends came to 15 bases. The CDR3 runs 16 residues. Germline V CDR1 and CDR2: MNHEY, SVGEGT. The CDR3 reads CASRPPGRGSYNEQFF. CDR3 sequence (DNA): TGTGCCAGCAGGCCCCCGGGACGGGGCTCCTACAATGAGCAGTTCTTC.

The V gene is TRBV6-1, the J gene TRBJ2-5; D remains unclear. The CDR3 has 14 amino acids. Trimming cost V 6 bases and J 1 base, with 12 bases left between them. Per the germline V gene, CDR1 is MNHNS and CDR2 is SASEGT. This chain's CDR3 is CASSQQNLQETQYF. In nucleotides, the CDR3 is TGTGCCAGCAGCCAACAGAACCTCCAAGAGACCCAGTACTTC.

V usage is TRBV3-1 and J usage is TRBJ1-1; D not certain. Germline loops: CDR1 LGHDT, CDR2 YNNKEL (reference sequence). This CDR3 has 14 residues. V lost 0 bases, J lost 5 bases, and 10 bases lay in between. CDR3 in DNA: TGTGCCAGCAGCCAAGAAATAGGTGGGACTGAAGCTTTCTTT. It yields the protein CASSQEIGGTEAFF.

The V call is TRBV21-1, the J call TRBJ2-7. Near its end, the DNA agrees better with TRBJ2-5, so the J call may be wrong. TRBV21-1 constitutes a pseudogene. This CDR3 is built from 11 residues. CDR3 nucleotides: TGTGCCAGCAGCAAATCAGAGACCCAGTACTTC. Translation gives CASSKSETQYF.

The rearrangement links TRBV2 to TRBJ2-1, with 10 bases identical to TRBD1. V shed 6 bases, J shed 4 bases, and the junction held 3 bases outside the gene matches. Germline CDR1 is SNHLY and CDR2 is FYNNEI. The CDR3 has 14 amino acids. CDR3 in amino acids: CASRRDRGYNEQFF. The DNA for the CDR3 is TGTGCCAGCAGAAGGGACAGGGGTTACAATGAGCAGTTCTTC.

This clonotype has a handful of counts. This chain joins TRBV4-1 and TRBJ1-2, with D possibly TRBD1 on 5 matching bases. Germline V CDR1 and CDR2: MGHRA, YSYEKL. This CDR3 region has 15 residues. Trimming cost V 0 bases and J 2 bases, with 10 bases left between them. CDR3 sequence: CASSQDGTGNYGYTF. The CDR3 nucleotides are TGCGCCAGCAGCCAAGATGGGACGGGGAACTATGGCTACACCTTC.

DNA for the CDR3: TGTGCCAGCTTACCCCGAAACAGACTTTACAATGAGCAGTTCTTC. Protein: CASLPRNRLYNEQFF. V usage is TRBV27 and J usage is TRBJ2-1, with D unresolved. With 8 bases removed from V and 4 bases from J, the gap between germline ends came to 18 bases. The germline CDR1 and CDR2 sequences are MNHEY and SMNVEV (reference sequence). The CDR3 has 15 amino acids.

The sample holds one count of this clonotype. V is TRBV7-6 and J is TRBJ2-7; the D gene is possibly TRBD2 (5 bases). The germline V gene has CDR1 SGHVS and CDR2 FNYEAQ. This CDR3 contains 15 residues. V shed 5 bases and J shed 7 bases, with 21 bases lying between them. The CDR3 spells CASSRREGSTQEQYF. The CDR3 region has the DNA TGTGCCAGCAGCCGTCGGGAAGGGTCAACACAGGAGCAGTACTTC.

CDR3 in amino acids: CSARVMQGGSYEQYF. CDR3 DNA sequence: TGCAGTGCTAGAGTAATGCAGGGGGGTTCCTACGAGCAGTACTTC. The rearrangement joins TRBV20-1 to TRBJ2-7, with D tentatively TRBD1 (7 bases). The CDR3 covers 15 residues. CDR1 DFQATT and CDR2 SNEGSKA come from the germline V gene (reference sequence). With 1 base removed from V and 1 base from J, the gap between germline ends came to 14 bases.

This clonotype occurred a few times. V gene TRBV27 combines with J gene TRBJ2-4; TRBD2 might be the D (7 bases). V was trimmed by 6 bases and J by 5 bases, leaving 14 bases between them. The CDR3 length is 14 residues. Looked up from germline, CDR1 is MNHEY and CDR2 is SMNVEV (reference sequence). This CDR3 is CASRGGGAQNIQYF. For the CDR3, the DNA is TGTGCCAGCAGGGGTGGGGGGGCACAAAACATTCAGTACTTC.

Details on this clonotype: A read error is possible here, since a much larger clone lies one base away. The chain links TRBV2 to TRBJ2-5; 11 bases are shared with TRBD2. The length of the CDR3 is 17 residues. Germline V gene sequence: CDR1 SNHLY, CDR2 FYNNEI. CDR3 coding DNA: TGTGCCGGCAGGGTTAGCGGGGGGGCGTCCTTTCTGAAGACCCAGTACTTC. Translated, it gives CAGRVSGGASFLKTQYF. The complete variable domain, with remaining parts taken from reference TRBV2 and TRBJ2-5, reads EPEVTQTPSHQVTQMGQEVILRCVPISNHLYFYWYRQILGQKVEFLVSFYNNEISEKSEIFDDQFSVERPDGSNFTLKIRSTKLEDSAMYFCAGRVSGGASFLKTQYFGPGTRLLVL.

This clonotype has a handful of counts. V usage is TRBV2 and J usage is TRBJ1-2; D gene unclear. This CDR3 is 12 amino acids long. The ends were cut back, 6 bases at V and 4 bases at J, with 9 bases in the middle. From germline, CDR1 is SNHLY and CDR2 FYNNEI. The CDR3 loop reads CASRVTAYGYTF. DNA of the CDR3: TGTGCCAGCAGAGTTACGGCCTATGGCTACACCTTC. The complete variable domain, with remaining parts taken from reference TRBV2 and TRBJ1-2, reads EPEVTQTPSHQVTQMGQEVILRCVPISNHLYFYWYRQILGQKVEFLVSFYNNEISEKSEIFDDQFSVERPDGSNFTLKIRSTKLEDSAMYFCASRVTAYGYTFGSGTRLTVV.

This clonotype was detected only a few times. CDR3 coding DNA: TGTGCCAGCAGCCGCCTGGACAGCACCTACGAGCAGTACTTC. This codes for CASSRLDSTYEQYF. The genes are TRBV5-5 and TRBJ2-7, with a tentative D call TRBD1 (6 bases). CDR1 is SGHKS, CDR2 YYEKEE, per germline (reference sequence). Trimming removed 4 bases from V and 2 bases from J, with 13 bases in between. The CDR3 is 14 residues long.